The 30 T cell receptor beta chains reported below all come from one sample, sequenced in a study of blood T cell repertoires in COVID-19. Assay: immunoSEQ multiplex PCR; the TCRdb copy retains only in-frame clones and omits some. The sample shows roughly 150,000 clones, around nine tenths of them seen only once. Sequenced material: peripheral blood. These receptors were collected from a woman older than 75 with COVID-19, enrolled during active disease.

J is TRBJ2-1 and V is TRBV7-2, with 9 bases that match TRBD2. Per germline, CDR1 SGHTA and CDR2 FQGNSA. This CDR3 is 15 amino acids long. V dropped 5 bases and J dropped 4; count of bases not matched to a gene: 6. In DNA, the CDR3 is TGTGCCAGCAGCCTGACTAGCGGACGGTACAATGAGCAGTTCTTC. The encoded protein is CASSLTSGRYNEQFF.

V is TRBV11-3 and J is TRBJ2-3; TRBD2 is a possible D gene (5 bases). From germline, CDR1 is SGHNT and CDR2 YENEEA. CDR3 length equals 15 residues. V was trimmed by 1 base and J by 0 bases, leaving 8 bases between them. The CDR3 sequence: CASSLGLASTDTQYF. The DNA for the CDR3 is TGTGCCAGCAGCTTAGGTCTAGCTAGCACAGATACGCAGTATTTT.

CDR3 loop: CASSALQELYGYTF. CDR3 in DNA: TGTGCCAGCAGTGCACTCCAGGAACTCTATGGCTACACCTTC. The rearrangement links TRBV2 to TRBJ1-2; no clear D. Between the trimmed V and J ends, which lost 4 bases and 4 bases, there was a span of 13 bases. The CDR3 covers 14 residues. Germline V gives CDR1 SNHLY, CDR2 FYNNEI.

The rearrangement uses TRBV28 and TRBJ1-4, with D possibly TRBD1 on 6 matching bases. V was trimmed by 2 bases and J by 0 bases, leaving 10 bases between them. Germline CDR1 reads MDHEN; CDR2 reads SYDVKM. The CDR3 runs to 16 residues. In nucleotides, the CDR3 is TGTGCCAGCAGTTTAGACAGGAGTGCAACTAATGAAAAACTGTTTTTT. This sequence encodes CASSLDRSATNEKLFF.

The CDR3 here is CASSQTRVDTAGEQFF. As DNA, the CDR3 is TGTGCCAGCAGCCAGACCCGGGTCGACACGGCGGGGGAGCAGTTCTTC. The V call is TRBV7-9, the J call TRBJ2-1, with D possibly matching TRBD2 (6 bases). V dropped 5 bases and J dropped 10 bases, with 24 bases sitting between them. The CDR3 consists of 16 residues. Germline loops: CDR1 SEHNR, CDR2 FQNEAQ (reference sequence).

This rearrangement joins TRBV3-1 (or the pseudogene TRBV3-2) to TRBJ1-1; 7 nucleotides align to TRBD1. The CDR3 is 12 amino acids. The V segment lost 5 bases and the J segment 10 bases; nucleotides outside the gene matches: 7. The germline V gene encodes CDR1 LGHDT and CDR2 YNNKEL (reference sequence). Written as DNA, the CDR3 is TGTGCCAGCAGCTTGGACAGGAGGGGAGCTTTCTTT. As protein: CASSLDRRGAFF.

This clone has a handful of counts. This chain links TRBV6-4 with TRBJ1-5, with 7 bases that match TRBD1. V was pared by 6 bases and J by 0 bases, with 5 bases of the junction left unmatched. The germline gives CDR1 MRHNA, CDR2 SNTAGT. This CDR3 region has 15 residues. The CDR3, as DNA: TGTGCCAGCAGCGTAACAGGGGATAGCAATCAGCCCCAGCATTTT. Protein: CASSVTGDSNQPQHF.

The V gene is TRBV10-3, the J gene TRBJ2-3; 9 bases fit TRBD1. CDR3 length equals 17 residues. Germline lookup yields CDR1 ENHRY and CDR2 SYGVKD. Trimming cost V 0 bases and J 3 bases; bases outside gene matches: 7. In DNA form, the CDR3 reads TGTGCCATCAGTGAGTCGATCGGACAGGGGAGGACAGATACGCAGTATTTT. As protein: CAISESIGQGRTDTQYF.

This clone was picked up a small number of times. The V and J genes are TRBV5-1 and TRBJ2-7; 9 nucleotides agree with TRBD1. With V trimmed by 1 base and J by 1 base, 3 bases remained unmatched. The CDR3 runs to 15 residues. CDR1 and CDR2 (germline): SGHRS, YFSETQ. CDR3 protein: CASSLLGQGSYEQYF. In nucleotides, the CDR3 is TGCGCCAGCAGCTTGCTGGGACAGGGTTCCTACGAGCAGTACTTC. The full variable domain, rest sourced from reference TRBV5-1 and TRBJ2-7, is KAGVTQTPRYLIKTRGQQVTLSCSPISGHRSVSWYQQTPGQGLQFLFEYFSETQRNKGNFPGRFSGRQFSNSRSEMNVSTLELGDSALYLCASSLLGQGSYEQYFGPGTRLTVT.

CDR3 sequence reads: CASSPGGTGANVLTF. CDR3 nucleotides: TGTGCCAGCTCACCAGGTGGGACAGGGGCCAACGTCCTGACTTTC. The V call is TRBV18, the J call TRBJ2-6; tentative D call: TRBD1 (6 bases). Germline values: CDR1 KGHSH, CDR2 LQKENI. The V and J ends lost 2 bases and 4 bases respectively, with 9 bases between them. This CDR3 has 15 residues.

A note on this clone: Other nucleotide sequences from this sample produce the same CDR3. This rearrangement joins TRBV28 to TRBJ1-4; 9 bases agree with TRBD1. Germline V gene lookup returns CDR1 MDHEN and CDR2 SYDVKM. V lost 6 bases to trimming and J lost 0 bases; unmatched junction nucleotides: 5. The CDR3 contains 16 residues. DNA for the CDR3: TGTGCCAGCAGCCTGGACAGGGGAGCAACTAATGAAAAACTGTTTTTT. Translated, it gives CASSLDRGATNEKLFF. Looking up the rest from reference TRBV28 and TRBJ1-4 gives the full variable domain: DVKVTQSSRYLVKRTGEKVFLECVQDMDHENMFWYRQDPGLGLRLIYFSYDVKMKEKGDIPEGYSVSREKKERFSLILESASTNQTSMYLCASSLDRGATNEKLFFGSGTQLSVL.

This chain joins TRBV28 and TRBJ1-2, with 9 nucleotides matching TRBD1. This CDR3 comprises 12 residues. Germline V gene data show CDR1 as MDHEN and CDR2 as SYDVKM. After removal of 8 bases from V and 6 bases from J, the junction contained 4 bases not matched to a gene. Written as DNA, the CDR3 is TGTGCCAGCGGGGGACAGGGTCATGGCTACACCTTC. Translated: CASGGQGHGYTF.

The chain uses TRBV6-5 and TRBJ1-3; D ambiguous. The CDR3 consists of 13 residues. Trimming left V 7 bases short and J 4 bases short, with 11 bases between. CDR1 is MNHEY and CDR2 is SVGAGI in the germline V gene. DNA of the CDR3: TGTGCCAGCATCCTCTTGCAGGGAAACACCATATATTTT. This gives the protein CASILLQGNTIYF.

This clone showed up just a few times. The genes are TRBV12-3 or TRBV12-4 and TRBJ1-1; 7 positions agree with TRBD1. V dropped 1 base and J dropped 9; count of bases not matched to a gene: 2. The CDR3 has 12 residues. The CDR3 region has the DNA TGTGCCAGCAGTTTAGACAGGGGAAAAGCTTTCTTT. It codes for CASSLDRGKAFF.

This clone has only a few counts. This chain joins TRBV9 and TRBJ1-1, with 8 bases lining up with TRBD1. Germline CDR1 SGDLS, CDR2 YYNGEE. V shed 3 bases and J 7 bases; nucleotides not matched to a gene: 5. The CDR3 length is 13 residues. The CDR3 nucleotides read TGTGCCAGCAGCGCTGGGACAGGTAGTGAAGCTTTCTTT. The encoded protein is CASSAGTGSEAFF. Together with reference TRBV9 and TRBJ1-1, the CDR3 gives the full variable domain: DSGVTQTPKHLITATGQRVTLRCSPRSGDLSVYWYQQSLDQGLQFLIQYYNGEERAKGNILERFSAQQFPDLHSELNLSSLELGDSALYFCASSAGTGSEAFFGQGTRLTVV.

The chain has TRBV27 and TRBJ1-2; the match to TRBD1 covers 8 bases. The CDR3 extends over 16 amino acids. Germline CDR1 reads MNHEY; CDR2 reads SMNVEV (reference sequence). V gave up 8 bases and J gave up 3 bases; unmatched junction bases: 14. The CDR3 protein is CASGKIGTGDYYGYTF. The DNA of the CDR3 is TGTGCCAGCGGAAAAATAGGGACAGGAGACTACTATGGCTACACCTTC.

J is TRBJ1-2 and V is TRBV6-6; 8 bases agree with TRBD1. The V gene's germline CDR1 is MNHNY and CDR2 SVGAGI (reference sequence). The CDR3 totals 16 residues. Unmatched junction bases numbered 19, after V lost 6 bases and J lost 10 bases. CDR3 protein: CASSRGRRTGGEDYTF. DNA for the CDR3: TGTGCCAGCAGCCGCGGGAGACGAACAGGGGGTGAGGACTACACCTTC.

This sequence joins TRBV15 and TRBJ2-1; 7 nucleotides match TRBD2. The CDR3 spans 15 residues. V shed 0 bases and J 6 bases; nucleotides not matched to a gene: 5. CDR1 and CDR2 from the germline V gene are LNHNV and YYDKDF (reference sequence). DNA of the CDR3: TGTGCCACCAGCAGAGAGCAGTGGACTAGCAATGAGCAGTTCTTC. It yields the protein CATSREQWTSNEQFF. The full variable domain, its missing parts supplied by reference TRBV15 and TRBJ2-1, is DAMVIQNPRYQVTQFGKPVTLSCSQTLNHNVMYWYQQKSSQAPKLLFHYYDKDFNNEADTPDNFQSRRPNTSFCFLDIRSPGLGDTAMYLCATSREQWTSNEQFFGPGTRLTVL.

This clone was seen a single time. The chain recombines TRBV7-2 with TRBJ2-1; no firm D call. With 1 base removed from V and 6 bases from J, the gap between germline ends came to 7 bases. Germline V gene lookup returns CDR1 SGHTA and CDR2 FQGNSA. The CDR3 has 13 residues. CDR3 coding DNA: TGTGCCAGCAGCTTAGTCACCGGCAATGAGCAGTTCTTC. Its translation: CASSLVTGNEQFF.

V is TRBV19 and J is TRBJ2-3; TRBD1 matches 9 bases. The trim removed 5 bases at V and 6 bases at J, leaving 9 bases unmatched. This CDR3 comprises 15 residues. Germline V CDR1 and CDR2: LNHDA, SQIVND (reference sequence). The CDR3 region has the DNA TGTGCCAGTAGTCTACCGGGACAGGGTTACGATACGCAGTATTTT. Protein product: CASSLPGQGYDTQYF. The variable domain in full, with the rest retrieved from reference TRBV19 and TRBJ2-3, is DGGITQSPKYLFRKEGQNVTLSCEQNLNHDAMYWYRQDPGQGLRLIYYSQIVNDFQKGDIAEGYSVSREKKESFPLTVTSAQKNPTAFYLCASSLPGQGYDTQYFGPGTRLTVL.

The chain has TRBV29-1 and TRBJ2-7; TRBD1 is a possible D gene (6 bases). This CDR3 has 12 residues. Trimming left V 7 bases short and J 5 bases short, with 15 bases between. The V gene's germline CDR1 is SQVTM and CDR2 ANQGSEA. In nucleotides, the CDR3 is TGCAGCGCCCGGCAGGGGATCAACGAGCAGTACTTC. The encoded protein is CSARQGINEQYF.

This chain links TRBV6-6 with TRBJ1-2, with TRBD1 matching 10 bases. From germline, CDR1 is MNHNY and CDR2 SVGAGI (reference sequence). The length of the CDR3 is 14 residues. The J segment lost 9 bases and the V segment lost 5 bases, leaving 9 bases of the junction unmatched. The CDR3 sequence is CASSKGTGAERYTF. CDR3 DNA sequence: TGTGCCAGCAGTAAGGGGACAGGGGCTGAACGCTACACCTTC.

This chain connects TRBV18 to TRBJ1-2, with D uncertain. The V and J ends lost 5 bases and 2 bases respectively, with 9 bases between them. The CDR3 is made up of 13 amino acids. Looked up from germline, CDR1 is KGHSH and CDR2 is LQKENI. CDR3 coding DNA: TGTGCCAGCTCAGTAGAGGAAAACTATGGCTACACCTTC. As protein: CASSVEENYGYTF.

Details on this clone: An end of the junction does not agree with germline; a read error may underlie this. The chain uses TRBV5-1 and TRBJ2-7; TRBD1 agrees at 8 bases. Germline CDR1 is SGHRS and CDR2 is YFSETQ. This CDR3 has 14 amino acids. The DNA for the CDR3 is TGCACCAGCAGCTATGGACAGGGACCCTACGAGCAGTACTTC. As protein: CTSSYGQGPYEQYF.

The chain joins TRBV6-1 to TRBJ2-5; no reliable D call. V dropped 3 bases and J dropped 1 base, with 15 bases sitting between them. The V gene's germline CDR1 is MNHNS and CDR2 SASEGT. This CDR3 has 16 amino acids. CDR3 residues: CASSEFWPSPQETQYF. The CDR3 coding sequence is TGTGCCAGCAGTGAGTTCTGGCCCTCGCCCCAAGAGACCCAGTACTTC.

The rearrangement uses TRBV7-2 and TRBJ2-7; the match to TRBD2 covers 11 bases. There are 15 residues in the CDR3. Trimming at V came to 4 bases and at J to 2 bases, leaving 4 bases not matched to a gene. Germline V CDR1 and CDR2: SGHTA, FQGNSA. The CDR3 loop is CASSSLTSGTYEQYF. The CDR3 nucleotides are TGTGCCAGCAGCTCCTTGACTAGCGGGACCTACGAGCAGTACTTC.

This chain links TRBV5-1 with TRBJ1-4; weak D call: TRBD1 (5 bases). V lost 0 bases, J lost 5 bases, and 14 bases lay in between. CDR1 is SGHRS and CDR2 is YFSETQ in the germline V gene. The CDR3 is made up of 16 amino acids. The CDR3, as DNA: TGCGCCAGCAGCTTGGATTCGCAGGGTGGGAATGAAAAACTGTTTTTT. Protein product: CASSLDSQGGNEKLFF.

This clone is a singleton in its sample. The chain carries TRBV24-1 and TRBJ2-5, with 10 bases matching TRBD1. V lost 4 bases, J lost 5 bases, and 3 bases stayed unmatched. CDR1 KGHDR and CDR2 SFDVKD come from the germline V gene. The length of the CDR3 is 14 residues. As DNA, the CDR3 is TGTGCCACCAGTGAGCCGGGACAGGGGGAGACCCAGTACTTC. It is translated as CATSEPGQGETQYF.

The CDR3 sequence is CASSESSGTGSDQPQHF. The CDR3 DNA reads TGTGCCAGCAGTGAATCTTCGGGGACAGGGTCGGATCAGCCCCAGCATTTT. The genes are TRBV25-1 and TRBJ1-5, with TRBD1 matching over 9 bases. Germline CDR1 and CDR2: MGHDK and SYGVNS. There are 17 residues in the CDR3. V shed 1 base, J shed 5 bases, and the junction held 9 bases outside the gene matches. The full variable domain, in which reference TRBV25-1 and TRBJ1-5 provide the parts outside the CDR3, is EADIYQTPRYLVIGTGKKITLECSQTMGHDKMYWYQQDPGMELHLIHYSYGVNSTEKGDLSSESTVSRIRTEHFPLTLESARPSHTSQYLCASSESSGTGSDQPQHFGDGTRLSIL.

The J gene is TRBJ1-1, the V gene TRBV29-1; TRBD1 is a possible D gene (6 bases). The CDR3 has 13 amino acids. Trimming cost V 4 bases and J 2 bases, with 11 bases left between them. CDR1 and CDR2 from the germline V gene are SQVTM and ANQGSEA. In DNA, the CDR3 is TGCAGCGTTGGCAGGGGCCGAAACACTGAAGCTTTCTTT. The encoded protein is CSVGRGRNTEAFF.